This TCR beta chain was captured by sequencing in a study of T cell changes during pregnancy in multiple sclerosis. Produced via immunoSEQ multiplex PCR; TCRdb's table is partial and in-frame only. The table has 70,000 to 100,000 clones, 90% to 95% seen once. Germline assignment: CDR1 SQVTM and CDR2 ANQGSEA. This CDR3 is built from 14 residues. Trimming at V came to 6 bases and at J to 0 bases, leaving 6 bases not matched to a gene. V is TRBV29-1 and J is TRBJ2-5; TRBD1 matches 8 bases. The sequences come from peripheral blood, collected in the first trimester of pregnancy. This TCR came from a female donor with multiple sclerosis, enrolled in a pregnancy study. CDR3 nucleotides: TGCAGCGTCGGGACAGGTCCTAACCAAGAGACCCAGTACTTC. It encodes CSVGTGPNQETQYF.